The next 5 T cell receptor beta chains were all read from a single sample in a study of T cell repertoires in cytomegalovirus infection (dated by TCRdb to between 2018 and 2021). The sequencer listed for this sample is Illumina HiSeq 1500. Starting from the raw public reads, TCRdb applied fastp trimming at Q25, assembled clones with MiXCR and retained in-frame beta chains. Entries that share a CDR3 protein sequence are merged under the most common genes and DNA. This sample has some 400,000 distinct CDR3 sequences in its table, and about 33% of those were observed once. Together, the top ten hold around 13% of the sample. Input material: PBMCs. The origin of the receptors is a human donor in good health (CMV status not recorded). Some clones in this sample may be carry-over from other donors' samples.

In this sample, this clonotype turned up a few times. CDR3 amino acids: CASSIRGQGANQPQHF. The CDR3 DNA follows: TGTGCCAGTAGTATAAGGGGACAGGGGGCGAATCAGCCCCAGCATTTT. The V call is TRBV19, the J call TRBJ1-5, with TRBD1 matching 12 bases. With V trimmed by 2 bases and J by 4 bases, 3 bases remained unmatched. The CDR3 loop spans 16 amino acids. In germline, CDR1 is LNHDA, CDR2 SQIVND (reference sequence).

This rearrangement joins TRBV25-1 to TRBJ2-7; D might be TRBD1 (5 bases). Trimming stripped 3 bases from V and 3 bases from J, with 15 bases between. CDR3 length: 15 amino acids. CDR1 MGHDK and CDR2 SYGVNS come from the germline V gene. The CDR3: CASSDGAGQRYEQYF. The CDR3 coding sequence is TGTGCCAGCAGTGATGGGGCAGGGCAGCGCTACGAGCAGTACTTC.

The chain uses TRBV5-4 and TRBJ2-1; maybe TRBD1 (7 bases). Germline-derived CDR1 and CDR2 are SGHNT and YYREEE (reference sequence). V was trimmed by 4 bases and J by 8 bases, leaving 19 bases between them. This CDR3 is built from 15 residues. Here the CDR3 DNA reads TGTGCCAGCAGCCCGACAGGGCCGAGGAGGGATGAGCAGTTCTTC. Translated, it gives CASSPTGPRRDEQFF.

Of note for this clonotype: Mismatch with germline at one junction end may stem from a read error. V and J are TRBV7-6 and TRBJ2-2; the match to TRBD1 covers 9 bases. The CDR3 runs to 17 residues. Germline loops: CDR1 SGHVS, CDR2 FNYEAQ. The CDR3 sequence: CASILRTGGADTGELFF. CDR3 sequence (DNA): TGTGCCAGCATCTTACGAACAGGGGGCGCGGACACCGGGGAGCTGTTTTTT.

This clonotype was detected a few times. The chain couples TRBV4-1 to TRBJ2-3; D remains unclear. V lost 2 bases to trimming and J lost 3 bases, with 3 bases between them. This CDR3 spans 12 amino acids. CDR1 and CDR2 from the germline V gene are MGHRA and YSYEKL. The CDR3 DNA reads TGCGCCAGCAGCCAAAAAACAGATACGCAGTATTTT. Its translation: CASSQKTDTQYF.